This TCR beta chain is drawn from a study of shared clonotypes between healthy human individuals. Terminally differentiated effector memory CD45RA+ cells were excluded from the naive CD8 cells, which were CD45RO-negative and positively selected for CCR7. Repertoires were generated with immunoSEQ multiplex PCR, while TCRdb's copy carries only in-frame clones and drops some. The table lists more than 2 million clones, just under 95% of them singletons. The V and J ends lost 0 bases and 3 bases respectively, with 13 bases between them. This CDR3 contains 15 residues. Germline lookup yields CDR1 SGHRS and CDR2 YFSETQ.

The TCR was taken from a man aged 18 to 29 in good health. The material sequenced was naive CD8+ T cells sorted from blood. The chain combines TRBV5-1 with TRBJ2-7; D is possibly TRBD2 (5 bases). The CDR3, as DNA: TGCGCCAGCAGCTTGGAAGGGAGCTCCCTCTACGAGCAGTACTTC. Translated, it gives CASSLEGSSLYEQYF.